This TCR beta chain was retrieved from a study of blood T cell repertoires in COVID-19. Unmatched junction bases numbered 6, after V lost 4 bases and J lost 4 bases. The germline gives CDR1 SGHDT, CDR2 YYEEEE. The CDR3 consists of 14 residues. Some clones are missing from TCRdb's copy, which holds only in-frame ones; the method was immunoSEQ multiplex PCR. The sample carries 380,000 or so clones, around 89% recorded once. Sequenced material: PBMCs or T cells enriched from blood (not recorded which). This clonotype originated in a woman aged 25 to 39 with acute COVID-19. The rearrangement uses TRBV5-6 and TRBJ1-2; TRBD1 matches at 8 bases. CDR3 in DNA: TGTGCCAGCAGCCCCGGGACAGGTCGCTATGGCTACACCTTC. This encodes CASSPGTGRYGYTF.